This record concerns one TCR beta chain sequence. This entry is derived from a study of CD8 T cells in Susac syndrome. An amount of RNA that ranged from roughly 0.5 to 1 ug was reverse transcribed with random hexamers. TCRdb re-called the immunoSEQ multiplex PCR reads with MiXCR, one entry per CDR3 protein. This sample carries about 130,000 distinct CDR3 sequences, around 94% of them seen once, and the ten largest clones take around 0.21%. The ends were cut back, 0 bases at V and 4 bases at J, with 10 bases in the middle. The CDR3 sequence is 14 residues long. Per the germline V gene, CDR1 is MNHEY and CDR2 is SMNVEV (reference sequence).

This chain connects TRBV27 to TRBJ2-7, with unresolved D. Sample: CD8+ T cells from PBMCs. This TCR derives from a human donor with Susac syndrome. The chain's CDR3 is CASSLSIQSYEQYF. The CDR3 DNA sequence: TGTGCCAGCAGTTTATCAATCCAATCATACGAGCAGTACTTC.